The rows below give T cell receptor beta chains drawn from one sample of a study of blood T cell repertoires in COVID-19. Profiling relied on immunoSEQ multiplex PCR, and the TCRdb table lists in-frame clones only, not all of them. Of 85,000 to 90,000 clones in the sample, around 85% were seen once. The sample taken for sequencing was peripheral blood. The receptors were gathered from a woman of 80 years or more with active or convalescent COVID-19. Both conserved end residues are part of each CDR3. D genes are given only for firm matches. Clone size is stated in some rows and not others, as once, few, many or a class when expanded.

TRBD2	.	TRBV20-1	TRBJ2-7	CSASHGLASYEQYF	TGCAGTGCTAGTCATGGACTAGCGTCCTACGAGCAGTACTTC
TRBD1	.	TRBV24-1	TRBJ2-7	CATSDQGQGVYEQYF	TGTGCCACCAGTGATCAGGGACAGGGGGTGTACGAGCAGTACTTC
TRBD2	.	TRBV6-5	TRBJ2-1	CASSRLAGDNEQFF	TGTGCCAGCAGTAGACTAGCGGGGGACAATGAGCAGTTCTTC
TRBD1	.	TRBV4-3	TRBJ1-1	CASSRTTGANTEAFF	TGCGCCAGCAGCCGAACGACAGGGGCGAACACTGAAGCTTTCTTT
TRBD1	.	TRBV18	TRBJ1-3	CASSPSTGAGNTIYF	TGTGCCAGCTCACCCTCGACAGGGGCCGGAAACACCATATATTTT
TRBD1	few	TRBV18	TRBJ1-3	CASSQDRAGNTIYF	TGTGCCAGCTCCCAGGACAGGGCCGGAAACACCATATATTTT
TRBD2	once	TRBV7-2	TRBJ2-1	CASSLTRLAGVNEQFF	TGTGCCAGCAGCCTCACGCGACTAGCGGGCGTTAATGAGCAGTTCTTC
TRBD1	.	TRBV12-3/TRBV12-4	TRBJ1-1	CASSQQGETEAFF	TGTGCCAGCAGTCAACAGGGGGAAACTGAAGCTTTCTTT
TRBD1	.	TRBV5-1	TRBJ1-1	CASSFAGGTEAFF	TGCGCCAGCAGCTTCGCAGGGGGCACTGAAGCTTTCTTT
.	.	TRBV3-1/TRBV3-2	TRBJ2-3	CASSQDSAGAGDTQYF	TGTGCCAGCAGCCAAGATTCTGCGGGGGCCGGAGATACGCAGTATTTT
TRBD1	.	TRBV6-5	TRBJ1-3	CASSPGGSGNTIYF	TGTGCCAGCAGCCCAGGGGGCTCTGGAAACACCATATATTTT
.	.	TRBV6-2/TRBV6-3	TRBJ2-5	CASSYLTHLIQGSQETQYF	TGTGCCAGCAGTTACCTCACCCACTTGATCCAGGGGTCCCAAGAGACCCAGTACTTC
.	.	TRBV12-3/TRBV12-4	TRBJ1-2	CASSTQGVVYTF	TGTGCCAGCAGCACCCAAGGGGTCGTCTACACCTTC
.	.	TRBV6-2/TRBV6-3	TRBJ2-2	CASSYWETGELFF	TGTGCCAGCAGTTACTGGGAGACCGGGGAGCTGTTTTTT
.	.	TRBV4-1	TRBJ2-5	CASSQDRQTQYF	TGCGCCAGCAGCCAAGATCGTCAGACCCAGTACTTC
.	.	TRBV28	TRBJ2-5	CASSFGTRQETQYF	TGTGCCAGCAGTTTTGGTACAAGACAAGAGACCCAGTACTTC
TRBD1	.	TRBV14	TRBJ1-6	CASSGTGNSPLHF	TGTGCCAGCAGCGGGACAGGGAATTCACCCCTCCACTTT
.	once	TRBV3-1/TRBV3-2	TRBJ1-1	CASSQGKGHTEAFF	TGTGCCAGCAGCCAGGGTAAGGGGCACACTGAAGCTTTCTTT
TRBD2	.	TRBV6-6	TRBJ2-4	CASRQRGRVSIQYF	TGTGCCAGCAGGCAGCGGGGGAGGGTCTCCATTCAGTACTTC
TRBD1	.	TRBV30	TRBJ1-2	CAWSVYRGQGASGYTF	TGTGCCTGGAGTGTCTACCGGGGACAGGGGGCATCCGGCTACACCTTC
.	.	TRBV24-1	TRBJ1-2	CATSAWGSYGYTF	TGTGCCACCAGTGCCTGGGGCAGCTATGGCTACACCTTC
.	.	TRBV5-1	TRBJ1-2	CASSLEPNYGYTF	TGCGCCAGCAGCTTGGAGCCGAACTATGGCTACACCTTC
.	few	TRBV2	TRBJ1-2	CASSEVYRNDYGYTF	TGTGCCAGCAGTGAAGTTTACAGGAATGACTATGGCTACACCTTC
TRBD2	.	TRBV3-1/TRBV3-2	TRBJ2-7	CASSQWTGTSGLSYEQYF	TGTGCCAGCAGCCAATGGACCGGGACTAGCGGCCTCTCCTACGAGCAGTACTTC
.	.	TRBV4-2	TRBJ2-1	CASSLSGVEQFF	TGTGCCAGCAGCCTTTCAGGGGTAGAGCAGTTCTTC
.	.	TRBV19	TRBJ1-5	CASSIVGGPNQPQHF	TGTGCCAGTAGTATAGTGGGAGGGCCCAATCAGCCCCAGCATTTT
TRBD1	.	TRBV7-7	TRBJ2-7	CASSRGTGAPYEQYF	TGTGCTAGCAGCCGCGGGACAGGGGCCCCCTACGAGCAGTACTTC
TRBD1	once	TRBV7-2	TRBJ1-2	CASSLSGTAPSGYTF	TGTGCCAGCAGCTTATCCGGGACAGCGCCGTCTGGCTACACCTTC
TRBD1	.	TRBV9	TRBJ1-2	CASQPGGGYYGYTF	TGTGCCAGCCAACCGGGAGGGGGCTACTATGGCTACACCTTC
.	.	TRBV6-2/TRBV6-3	TRBJ2-1	CASSYRPGEQFF	TGTGCCAGCAGTTACCGTCCCGGTGAGCAGTTCTTC
.	few	TRBV20-1	TRBJ1-5	CSASSGSLRTQHF	TGCAGTGCTAGTAGCGGCTCCCTCAGGACCCAGCATTTT
.	.	TRBV2	TRBJ1-4	CASSKRGGANEKLFF	TGTGCCAGCAGTAAACGGGGGGGAGCTAATGAAAAACTGTTTTTT
TRBD1	.	TRBV28	TRBJ1-2	CASSPGQRYGYTF	TGTGCCAGCAGCCCGGGACAGAGATATGGCTACACCTTC
.	.	TRBV30	TRBJ2-1	CAWSGYSYNEQFF	TGTGCCTGGTCCGGGTATTCCTACAATGAGCAGTTCTTC
.	.	TRBV14	TRBJ2-7	CASSWTDSYEQYF	TGTGCCAGCAGCTGGACAGACTCCTACGAGCAGTACTTC
.	.	TRBV2	TRBJ2-3	CASSESSGSTDTQYF	TGTGCCAGCAGTGAGTCAAGCGGGAGCACAGATACGCAGTATTTT
.	once	TRBV9	TRBJ2-7	CASSPTGTTNEQYF	TGTGCCAGCAGCCCAACGGGGACAACCAACGAGCAGTACTTC
.	.	TRBV7-2	TRBJ2-7	CASSFQGGSHYEQYF	TGTGCCAGCAGCTTTCAAGGAGGGTCCCACTACGAGCAGTACTTC
TRBD2	.	TRBV9	TRBJ2-3	CASSVDVARAGSSTDTQYF	TGTGCCAGCAGCGTAGACGTAGCGAGAGCGGGATCTAGCACAGATACGCAGTATTTT
TRBD1	.	TRBV4-2	TRBJ2-7	CASSQGTGPSYEQYF	TGTGCCAGCAGCCAAGGGACAGGCCCCTCCTACGAGCAGTACTTC
.	.	TRBV7-9	TRBJ1-1	CASSFQGRDTEAFF	TGTGCCAGCAGCTTCCAGGGTAGGGACACTGAAGCTTTCTTT
TRBD1	.	TRBV19	TRBJ1-2	CASSYLGTGDKTF	TGTGCCAGTAGTTATCTCGGGACAGGGGATAAAACCTTC
.	.	TRBV5-4	TRBJ2-7	CASSPGSGYEQYF	TGTGCCAGCAGCCCTGGGTCGGGCTACGAGCAGTACTTC
TRBD1	.	TRBV12-3/TRBV12-4	TRBJ1-2	CASTIQGNYGYTF	TGTGCCAGCACCATACAGGGGAACTATGGCTACACCTTC
.	once	TRBV4-1	TRBJ1-5	CASSQVGGYSNQPQHF	TGCGCCAGCAGCCAAGTGGGGGGTTATAGCAATCAGCCCCAGCATTTT
.	.	TRBV27	TRBJ2-1	CASSSGTSYNEQFF	TGTGCCAGCAGTTCCGGGACTTCTTACAATGAGCAGTTCTTC
.	few	TRBV29-1	TRBJ1-5	CSVTGGRNQPQHF	TGCAGCGTCACAGGCGGGAGAAATCAGCCCCAGCATTTT
.	.	TRBV28	TRBJ2-3	CASTQGQLSTDTQYF	TGTGCCAGCACCCAGGGACAACTTAGCACAGATACGCAGTATTTT
.	once	TRBV27	TRBJ1-4	CASSSNIANEKLFF	TGTGCCAGCAGTTCAAACATCGCTAATGAAAAACTGTTTTTT
.	.	TRBV28	TRBJ2-1	CASGLIGTPSSYNEQFF	TGTGCCAGCGGACTAATCGGGACTCCCAGCTCCTACAATGAGCAGTTCTTC
TRBD2	.	TRBV7-7	TRBJ2-1	CASSQSGGNEQFF	TGTGCTAGCAGCCAAAGCGGGGGCAATGAGCAGTTCTTC
.	.	TRBV5-1	TRBJ2-1	CASSPQDTSYNEQFF	TGCGCCAGCAGCCCCCAGGACACGTCGTACAATGAGCAGTTCTTC
.	few	TRBV6-1	TRBJ2-3	CASSESSGLRRRVDTQYF	TGTGCCAGCAGTGAATCCTCGGGACTCCGGCGAAGGGTGGATACGCAGTATTTT
.	.	TRBV14	TRBJ2-5	CASSRPTGSGETQYF	TGTGCCAGCAGCCGACCAACAGGGTCGGGAGAGACCCAGTACTTC